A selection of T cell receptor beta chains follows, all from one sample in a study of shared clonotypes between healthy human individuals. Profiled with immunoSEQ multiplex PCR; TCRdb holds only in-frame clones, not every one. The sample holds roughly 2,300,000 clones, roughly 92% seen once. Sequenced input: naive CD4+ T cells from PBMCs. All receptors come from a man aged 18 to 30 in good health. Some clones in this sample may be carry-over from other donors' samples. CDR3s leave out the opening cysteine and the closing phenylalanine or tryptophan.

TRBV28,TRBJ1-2,ASSLSPDRSYT
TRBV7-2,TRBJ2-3,ASSLVGTSGSPDTQY
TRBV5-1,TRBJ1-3,ASSPTGESGNTIY
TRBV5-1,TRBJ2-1,ASSLAASGNSYNEQF
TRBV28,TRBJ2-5,ASSLRAETQY
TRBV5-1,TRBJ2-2,ASSLLPRRDTGELF
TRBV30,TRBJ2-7,AWTLAGGSLEQY
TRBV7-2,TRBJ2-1,ASSISGTTSYNEQF
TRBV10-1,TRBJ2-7,ASSEGQAYEQY
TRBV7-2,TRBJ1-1,ASSSKQGNTEAF
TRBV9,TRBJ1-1,ASSSPTLTGTMNTEAF
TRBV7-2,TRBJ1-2,ASSGRGPGGYGYT
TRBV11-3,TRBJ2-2,ASSAGQGLNTGELF
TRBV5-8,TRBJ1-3,ASRSTGSTIY
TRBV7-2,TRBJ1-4,ASNQGAVEKLF
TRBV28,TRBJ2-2,ASSLSANTGELF
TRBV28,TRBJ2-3,ASSLNRGDADTQY
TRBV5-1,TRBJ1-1,ASNEQGASVAF
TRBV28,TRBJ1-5,ATSASGSNQPQH
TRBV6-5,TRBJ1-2,ASSYTVSDGYT
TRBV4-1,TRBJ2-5,ASSQVGGKETQY
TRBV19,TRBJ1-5,ASSQWTAQH
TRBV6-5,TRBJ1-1,ASMSRRNTEAF
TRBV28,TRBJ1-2,ASSLEGSVYGYT
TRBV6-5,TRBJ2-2,ASSFGDRNTGELF
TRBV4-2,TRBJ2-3,ASSQGPSSTVGMDTQY
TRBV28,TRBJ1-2,ASSLSAGDHYGYT
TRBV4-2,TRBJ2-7,ASSPAGGTDYEQY
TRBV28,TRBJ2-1,AARGLAGFTSYNEQF
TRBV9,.,ASSPRGLSSDEQY
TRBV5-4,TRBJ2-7,ASSRELGLAAYEQY
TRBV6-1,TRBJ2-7,ASSVVWAGLYEQY
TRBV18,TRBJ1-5,ASSIDRALTQPQH
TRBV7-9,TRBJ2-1,ASILGSGPNPSYNEQF
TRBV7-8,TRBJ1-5,ASSLDPRQPQH
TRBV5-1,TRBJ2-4,ASSQTGGNIQY
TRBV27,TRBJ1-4,ASSFLNEKLF
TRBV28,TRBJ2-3,ASRLAGSGTDTQY
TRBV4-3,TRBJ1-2,ASSQGVTLNYGYT
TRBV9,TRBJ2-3,ASSVVGADTQY
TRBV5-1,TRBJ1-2,ASRKGQEDFGYT
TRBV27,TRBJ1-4,ASSFGRRATNEKLF
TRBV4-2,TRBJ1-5,ASSQDAGSNQPQH
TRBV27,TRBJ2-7,ASSLSLAGGGEQY
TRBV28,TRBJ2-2,ATSEQGGLANTGELF
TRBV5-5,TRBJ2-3,ASSGTGVADTQY
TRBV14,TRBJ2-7,ASSQAGSYEQY
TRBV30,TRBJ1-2,AWSPDWAGYT
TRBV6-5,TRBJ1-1,ASRSYQGTEAF
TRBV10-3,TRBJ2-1,AISPTSGSRNEQF
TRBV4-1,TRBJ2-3,ASSQVTGLSTDTQY
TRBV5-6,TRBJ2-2,ASSFFVTEVTGELF
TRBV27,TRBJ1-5,ASSLSGVGWRVSNQPQH
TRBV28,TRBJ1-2,ASTQGGALSYGYT